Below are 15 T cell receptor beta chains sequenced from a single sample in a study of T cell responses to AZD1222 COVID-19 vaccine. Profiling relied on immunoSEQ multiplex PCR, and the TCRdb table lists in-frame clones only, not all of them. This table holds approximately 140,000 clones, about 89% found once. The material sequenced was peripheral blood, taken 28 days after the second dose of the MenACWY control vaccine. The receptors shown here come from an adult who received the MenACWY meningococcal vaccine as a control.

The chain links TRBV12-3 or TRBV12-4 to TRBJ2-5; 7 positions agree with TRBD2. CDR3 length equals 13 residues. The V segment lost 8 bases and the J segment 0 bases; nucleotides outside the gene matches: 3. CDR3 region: CASRGGNQETQYF. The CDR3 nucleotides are TGTGCCAGCCGCGGGGGAAACCAAGAGACCCAGTACTTC.

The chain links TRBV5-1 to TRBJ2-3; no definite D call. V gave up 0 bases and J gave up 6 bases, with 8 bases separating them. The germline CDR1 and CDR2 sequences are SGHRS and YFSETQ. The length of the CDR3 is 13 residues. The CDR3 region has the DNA TGCGCCAGCAGCTTGGGCCCTGGGGATACGCAGTATTTT. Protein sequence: CASSLGPGDTQYF.

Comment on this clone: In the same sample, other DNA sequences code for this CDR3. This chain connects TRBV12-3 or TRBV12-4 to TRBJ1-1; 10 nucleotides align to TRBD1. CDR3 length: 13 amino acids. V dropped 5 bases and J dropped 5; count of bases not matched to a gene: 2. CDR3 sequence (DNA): TGTGCCAGCAGTCGGACAGGGGGAACTGAAGCTTTCTTT. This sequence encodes CASSRTGGTEAFF.

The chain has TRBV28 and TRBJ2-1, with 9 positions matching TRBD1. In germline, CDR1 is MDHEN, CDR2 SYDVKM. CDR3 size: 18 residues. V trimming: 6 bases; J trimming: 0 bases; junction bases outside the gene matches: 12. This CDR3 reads CASRTGTGNLGSYNEQFF. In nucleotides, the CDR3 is TGTGCCAGCAGAACCGGGACAGGGAATCTGGGCTCCTACAATGAGCAGTTCTTC.

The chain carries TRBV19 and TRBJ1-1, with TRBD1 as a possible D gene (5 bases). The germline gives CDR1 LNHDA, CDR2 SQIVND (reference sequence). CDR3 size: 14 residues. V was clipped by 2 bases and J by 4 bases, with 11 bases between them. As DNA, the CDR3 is TGTGCCAGTAGTATACAGGGTCGGGGCACTGAAGCTTTCTTT. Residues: CASSIQGRGTEAFF. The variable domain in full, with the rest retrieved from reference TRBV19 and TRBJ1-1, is DGGITQSPKYLFRKEGQNVTLSCEQNLNHDAMYWYRQDPGQGLRLIYYSQIVNDFQKGDIAEGYSVSREKKESFPLTVTSAQKNPTAFYLCASSIQGRGTEAFFGQGTRLTVV.

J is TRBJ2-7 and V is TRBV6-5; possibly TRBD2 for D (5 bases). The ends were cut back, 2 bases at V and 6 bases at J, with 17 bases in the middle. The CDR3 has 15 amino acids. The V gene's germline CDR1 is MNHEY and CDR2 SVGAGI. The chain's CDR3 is CASSYGGRGIFEQYF. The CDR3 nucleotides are TGTGCCAGCAGTTACGGAGGTAGAGGGATCTTCGAGCAGTACTTC.

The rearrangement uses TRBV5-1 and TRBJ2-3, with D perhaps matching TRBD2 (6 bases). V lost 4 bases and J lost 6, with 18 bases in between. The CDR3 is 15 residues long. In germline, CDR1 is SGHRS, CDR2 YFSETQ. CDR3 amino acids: CASSPGGAASDTQYF. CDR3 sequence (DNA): TGCGCCAGCAGCCCCGGAGGGGCGGCTTCTGATACGCAGTATTTT.

CDR3 residues: CASSTYGYTF. CDR3 nucleotides: TGTGCCAGCAGCACCTATGGCTACACCTTC. The rearrangement joins TRBV7-2 to TRBJ1-2; D uncertain. Trimming removed 5 bases at V and 4 bases at J, with 2 bases between. Germline-derived CDR1 and CDR2 are SGHTA and FQGNSA. The CDR3 covers 10 residues.

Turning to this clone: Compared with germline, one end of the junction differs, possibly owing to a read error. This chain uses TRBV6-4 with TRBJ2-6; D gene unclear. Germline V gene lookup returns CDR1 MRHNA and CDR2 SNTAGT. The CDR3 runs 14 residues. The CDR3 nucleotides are TGTGCCAGGACCCGGTCCGGTGGGACCAACGTCCTGACTTTC. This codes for CARTRSGGTNVLTF.

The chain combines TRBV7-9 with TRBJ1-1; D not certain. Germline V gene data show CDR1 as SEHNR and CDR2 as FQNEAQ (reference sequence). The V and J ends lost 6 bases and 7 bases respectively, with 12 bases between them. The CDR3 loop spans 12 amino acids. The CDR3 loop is CASRLTLGEAFF. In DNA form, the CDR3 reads TGTGCCAGCAGACTTACGCTGGGTGAAGCTTTCTTT.

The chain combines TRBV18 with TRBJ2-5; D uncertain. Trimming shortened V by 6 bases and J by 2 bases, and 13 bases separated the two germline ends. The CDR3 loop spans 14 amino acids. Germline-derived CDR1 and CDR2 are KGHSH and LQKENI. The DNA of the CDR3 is TGTGCCAGCTCCCCTACCGAACCTCAAGAGACCCAGTACTTC. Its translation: CASSPTEPQETQYF.

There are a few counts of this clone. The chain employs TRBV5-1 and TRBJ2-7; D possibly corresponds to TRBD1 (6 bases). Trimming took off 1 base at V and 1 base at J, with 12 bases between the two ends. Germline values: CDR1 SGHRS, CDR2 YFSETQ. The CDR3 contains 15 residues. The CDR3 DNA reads TGCGCCAGCAGCTTGTTCGGGACACCTTCCTACGAGCAGTACTTC. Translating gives CASSLFGTPSYEQYF.

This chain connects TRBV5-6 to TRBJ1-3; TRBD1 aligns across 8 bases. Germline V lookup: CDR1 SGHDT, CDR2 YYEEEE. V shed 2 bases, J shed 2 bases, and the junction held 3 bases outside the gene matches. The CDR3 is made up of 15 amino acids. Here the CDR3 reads CASSFPGGTGNTIYF. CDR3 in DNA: TGTGCCAGCAGCTTCCCAGGGGGCACTGGAAACACCATATATTTT.

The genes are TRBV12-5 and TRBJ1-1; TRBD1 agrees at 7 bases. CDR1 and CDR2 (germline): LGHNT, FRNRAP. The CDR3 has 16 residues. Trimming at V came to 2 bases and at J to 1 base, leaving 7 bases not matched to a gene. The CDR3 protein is CASGLHRGHPNTEAFF. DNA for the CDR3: TGTGCTAGTGGTTTGCACAGGGGACACCCGAACACTGAAGCTTTCTTT.

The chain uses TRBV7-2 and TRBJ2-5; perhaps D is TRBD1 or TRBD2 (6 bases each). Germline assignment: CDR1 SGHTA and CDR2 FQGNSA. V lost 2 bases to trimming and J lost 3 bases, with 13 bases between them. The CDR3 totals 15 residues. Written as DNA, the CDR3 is TGTGCCAGCAGCTTACGCGGGACAACCAAAGAGACCCAGTACTTC. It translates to CASSLRGTTKETQYF.